These 7 T cell receptor beta chains originate from one sample sequenced in a study of T cell responses to AZD1222 COVID-19 vaccine. Some clones are missing from TCRdb's copy, which holds only in-frame ones; the method was immunoSEQ multiplex PCR. The table records 75,000 to 100,000 clones, 90% of them present only once. Here the sequenced sample was peripheral blood, taken on day 0 of AZD1222 vaccination. These TCRs come from an adult in good health.

J is TRBJ2-1 and V is TRBV11-2, with a weak D call TRBD1 (5 bases). CDR3 length: 13 residues. Germline CDR1 and CDR2: SGHAT and FQNNGV. V lost 4 bases and J 3 bases, leaving 7 bases between the germline ends. CDR3 coding DNA: TGTGCCAGCAGCTCGACAGACTACAATGAGCAGTTCTTC. Its protein is CASSSTDYNEQFF.

This chain uses TRBV11-2 with TRBJ1-1; perhaps TRBD1 as D (6 bases). This CDR3 is 15 amino acids long. Germline assignment: CDR1 SGHAT and CDR2 FQNNGV. Trimming removed 3 bases at V and 1 base at J, with 12 bases between. The CDR3, as DNA: TGTGCCAGCAGCTTCTGGGGGCCCGGGAACACTGAAGCTTTCTTT. It codes for CASSFWGPGNTEAFF.

This chain joins TRBV5-1 and TRBJ2-1; D is uncertain. This CDR3 spans 15 amino acids. Trimming took 0 bases from V and 0 from J, leaving 7 bases between them. In germline, CDR1 is SGHRS, CDR2 YFSETQ. The CDR3, as DNA: TGCGCCAGCAGCTTGGAAGCCGCCTCCTACAATGAGCAGTTCTTC. Translated: CASSLEAASYNEQFF.

The rearrangement links TRBV15 to TRBJ1-1; unclear D gene. Germline CDR1 and CDR2: LNHNV and YYDKDF (reference sequence). The V end was cut by 1 base, the J end by 2 bases, with 5 bases between. This CDR3 has 13 amino acids. CDR3: CATSRGTNTEAFF. CDR3 DNA sequence: TGTGCCACCAGCAGAGGGACTAACACTGAAGCTTTCTTT.

CDR3 in DNA: TGTGCCAGCAGCCGCTCAGGGGGCGCGCCCTACGAGCAGTACTTC. It translates to CASSRSGGAPYEQYF. The V gene is TRBV7-6, the J gene TRBJ2-7; 8 bases match TRBD1. Germline values: CDR1 SGHVS, CDR2 FNYEAQ. CDR3 length: 15 residues. Losses at the gene ends were 5 bases for V and 2 bases for J; bases not matched to a gene: 8.

The chain is built from TRBV7-2 and TRBJ1-5, with a tentative D call TRBD1 (6 bases). The CDR3 is 16 residues long. CDR1 and CDR2 (germline): SGHTA, FQGNSA. Trimming shortened V by 5 bases and J by 0 bases, and 14 bases separated the two germline ends. CDR3 sequence (DNA): TGTGCCAGCAGCCCCCCAGGGGATATTAGCAATCAGCCCCAGCATTTT. Amino acids: CASSPPGDISNQPQHF.

The chain joins TRBV4-2 to TRBJ1-5; TRBD1 matches 8 bases. The CDR3 has 15 amino acids. Germline V CDR1 and CDR2: LGHNA, YNFKEQ. V lost 4 bases and J lost 6; bases outside the gene matches: 8. The CDR3 DNA reads TGTGCCAGCAGCCCTGACGGACAGGGAACTCAGCCCCAGCATTTT. Translated: CASSPDGQGTQPQHF.